The source of this T cell receptor beta chain is a study of cytomegalovirus exposure and HLA in healthy donors. Notes on the study in general: TRBV6-2, TRBV6-3 and some other V segments were excluded as indistinguishable. Later genetic work tied a missense DCLRE1C variant to beta-chain V and J trimming.

Comments on this clone: The antigen remains undetermined.

The PCR used 60 Vbeta and 13 Jbeta primers. Profiling relied on immunoSEQ multiplex PCR, and the TCRdb table lists in-frame clones only, not all of them. The data hold 99,000 or so clones, with more than 60% observed a single time. The length of the CDR3 is 15 residues. Germline CDR1 and CDR2: LGHNA and YSLEER. J gave up 7 bases and V 2 bases, and 5 bases lay outside the gene matches. Source material: PBMCs. The sequence was obtained from a man younger than 45 in good health and CMV-seronegative. The rearrangement uses TRBV4-3 and TRBJ2-1; 10 nucleotides align to TRBD2. The CDR3 loop reads CASSQKASGGNEQFF. CDR3 nucleotides: TGCGCCAGCAGCCAAAAAGCTAGCGGGGGAAATGAGCAGTTCTTC.